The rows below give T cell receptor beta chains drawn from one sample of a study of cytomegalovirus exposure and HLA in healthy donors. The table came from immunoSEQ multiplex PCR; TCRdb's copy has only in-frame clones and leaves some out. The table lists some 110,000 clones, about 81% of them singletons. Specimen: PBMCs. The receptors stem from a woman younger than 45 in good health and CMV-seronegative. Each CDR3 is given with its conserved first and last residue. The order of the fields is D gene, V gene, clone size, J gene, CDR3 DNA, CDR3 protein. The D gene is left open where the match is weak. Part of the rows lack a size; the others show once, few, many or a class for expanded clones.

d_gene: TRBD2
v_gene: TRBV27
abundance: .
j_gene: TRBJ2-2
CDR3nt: TGTGCCAGCAGCAGACTAGCGGGAGGGGACACCGGGGAGCTGTTTTTT
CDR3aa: CASSRLAGGDTGELFF

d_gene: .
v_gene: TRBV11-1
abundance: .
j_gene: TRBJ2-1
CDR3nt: TGTGCCAGCAGCTGGGGCGCAGGGGTATACAATGAGCAGTTCTTC
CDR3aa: CASSWGAGVYNEQFF

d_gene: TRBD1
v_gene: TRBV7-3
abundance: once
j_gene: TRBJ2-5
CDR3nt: TGTGCCAGCAGCCTCCGACAGGGATGGCAAGAGACCCAGTACTTC
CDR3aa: CASSLRQGWQETQYF

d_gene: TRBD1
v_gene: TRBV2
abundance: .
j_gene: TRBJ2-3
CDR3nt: TGTGCCAGCATCTCTGGACAGGGTTGGACAGATACGCAGTATTTT
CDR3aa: CASISGQGWTDTQYF

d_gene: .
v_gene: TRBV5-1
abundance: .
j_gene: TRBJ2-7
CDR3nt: TGCGCCAGCAGCTTGGCCGCTCTCTACGAGCAGTACTTC
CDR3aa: CASSLAALYEQYF

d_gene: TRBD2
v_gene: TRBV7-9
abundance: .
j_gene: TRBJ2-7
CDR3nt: TGTGCCAGCAGCCAATCCGGGACTAGCAGTAGGTACGAGCAGTACTTC
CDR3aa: CASSQSGTSSRYEQYF

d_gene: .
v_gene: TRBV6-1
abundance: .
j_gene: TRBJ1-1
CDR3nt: TGTGCCAGCAGTGAATCCGGGGGGCTGAACACTGAAGCTTTCTTT
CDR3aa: CASSESGGLNTEAFF

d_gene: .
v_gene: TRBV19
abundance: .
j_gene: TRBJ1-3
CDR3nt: TGTGCCAGTGAAGAGATGAGTTCCTACTCTGGAAACACCATATATTTT
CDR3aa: CASEEMSSYSGNTIYF

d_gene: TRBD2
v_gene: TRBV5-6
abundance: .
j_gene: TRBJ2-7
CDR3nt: TGTGCCAGCAGCTTGTCGGGGGGCGAGCAGTACTTC
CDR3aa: CASSLSGGEQYF

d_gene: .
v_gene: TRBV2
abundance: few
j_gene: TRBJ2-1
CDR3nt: TGTGCCAGCAGCAACCGGGACTCTTACAATGAGCAGTTCTTC
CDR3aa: CASSNRDSYNEQFF